Listed here are 21 T cell receptor beta chains from one sample, sequenced in a study of Graves' ophthalmopathy and Graves' hyperthyroidism. TCR beta CDR3 regions were amplified from RNA transcripts. The first round was an RT-PCR with HTBI primers, and the second round was a multiplex PCR. TCRdb called the multiplex PCR reads again in MiXCR, with one record for every CDR3 protein. The profile shows 660,000 or so distinct CDR3 sequences, just over 40% of them singletons. Sequenced material: peripheral blood. The receptors were gathered from an adult man with Graves' ophthalmopathy.

This clonotype was recorded at least ten times. V usage is TRBV7-2 and J usage is TRBJ2-7; TRBD2 aligns across 8 bases. Germline CDR1 SGHTA, CDR2 FQGNSA. V was pared by 5 bases and J by 1 base, with 4 bases of the junction left unmatched. The CDR3 covers 14 residues. CDR3: CASSLVAGSYEQYF. In nucleotides, the CDR3 is TGTGCCAGCAGCCTTGTAGCGGGATCCTACGAGCAGTACTTC.

The rearrangement joins TRBV19 to TRBJ1-3, with unresolved D. V was pared by 11 bases and J by 2 bases, with 22 bases between. This CDR3 is built from 16 residues. Looked up from germline, CDR1 is LNHDA and CDR2 is SQIVND (reference sequence). The CDR3 DNA reads as TGTGCCTGGAGTGTGGACGGGAAGTGGGCTGGAAACACCATATATTTT. It yields the protein CAWSVDGKWAGNTIYF.

The CDR3 DNA sequence: TGTGCCAGCAGTGAGGCGACAGGAAGCTCCTACGAGCAGTACTTC. Its translation is CASSEATGSSYEQYF. V usage is TRBV25-1 and J usage is TRBJ2-7; weak D call: TRBD1 (6 bases). The V and J ends lost 3 bases and 0 bases respectively, with 12 bases between them. The CDR3 runs 15 residues. The V gene's germline CDR1 is MGHDK and CDR2 SYGVNS.

In DNA, the CDR3 is TGTGCCAGCAGTTTCCTAGGGGACGATCTCCTGGAGCAGTACTTC. This sequence encodes CASSFLGDDLLEQYF. The V call is TRBV6-6, the J call TRBJ2-7; D may correspond to TRBD1 or TRBD2 (5 bases each). From germline, CDR1 is MNHNY and CDR2 SVGAGI (reference sequence). Trimming took 4 bases from V and 7 from J, leaving 20 bases between them. The CDR3 runs 15 residues.

The chain combines TRBV29-1 with TRBJ2-5, with 10 bases lining up with TRBD2. Germline values: CDR1 SQVTM, CDR2 ANQGSEA. V trimming: 1 base; J trimming: 5 bases; junction bases outside the gene matches: 7. This CDR3 is built from 15 residues. The CDR3 sequence: CSVEGVAGGYETQYF. Here the CDR3 DNA reads TGCAGCGTTGAAGGGGTAGCGGGAGGTTATGAGACCCAGTACTTC.

The chain combines TRBV7-3 with TRBJ2-5; D is unclear. This CDR3 comprises 11 residues. V was pared by 9 bases and J by 3 bases, with 8 bases between. The germline CDR1 and CDR2 sequences are SGHTA and FQGTGA. This CDR3 reads CASKMEETQYF. CDR3 DNA: TGTGCCAGTAAAATGGAAGAGACCCAGTACTTC. The whole variable domain, remainder taken from reference TRBV7-3 and TRBJ2-5, is GAGVSQTPSNKVTEKGKYVELRCDPISGHTALYWYRQSLGQGPEFLIYFQGTGAADDSGLPNDRFFAVRPEGSVSTLKIQRTERGDSAVYLCASKMEETQYFGPGTRLLVL.

Concerning this clonotype itself: This may be a read error: a much more frequent sequence differs by one nucleotide. This chain links TRBV5-1 with TRBJ1-3, with D maybe TRBD1 (6 bases). V dropped 4 bases and J dropped 3 bases, with 11 bases sitting between them. This CDR3 is built from 14 residues. Germline assignment: CDR1 SGHRS and CDR2 YFSETQ. CDR3 in DNA: TGCGCCAGCAGCGCCCAGGGGTTTGGAAACACCATATATTTT. Translated: CASSAQGFGNTIYF.

The chain has TRBV10-2 and TRBJ1-5, with D tentatively TRBD1 (5 bases). CDR3 size: 14 residues. Germline loops: CDR1 WSHSY, CDR2 SAAADI. The V gene lost 0 bases and the J gene lost 6 bases, with 9 bases spanning the gap. The DNA of the CDR3 is TGCGCCAGCAGTGAGTCAGGGGCAGGTCAGCCCCAGCATTTT. Translation: CASSESGAGQPQHF.

This clonotype showed up many times. The chain carries TRBV7-2 and TRBJ1-5; 8 positions match TRBD1. With 5 bases clipped from V and 10 bases from J, the junction kept 10 bases outside the gene matches. The CDR3 length is 14 residues. Germline assignment: CDR1 SGHTA and CDR2 FQGNSA. The CDR3 DNA follows: TGTGCCAGCAGCCCAAGACAGGGGCTCAGCCCCCAGCATTTT. It is translated as CASSPRQGLSPQHF.

This clonotype has ten or more counts. The V call is TRBV7-2, the J call TRBJ1-5; the D gene is possibly TRBD1 (5 bases). Deletions cut 1 base from V and 7 bases from J, with 14 bases between. The length of the CDR3 is 15 residues. Germline V CDR1 and CDR2: SGHTA, FQGNSA. This CDR3 is CASSLGGLIVQPQHF. The CDR3, as DNA: TGTGCCAGCAGCTTAGGGGGCTTAATCGTACAGCCCCAGCATTTT.

This clonotype has just a few counts. This sequence joins TRBV6-5 and TRBJ1-3; unclear D gene. V lost 9 bases, J lost 0 bases, and 12 bases lay in between. CDR1 and CDR2 from the germline V gene are MNHEY and SVGAGI. This CDR3 is built from 14 residues. This chain's CDR3 is CASRTLLSGNTIYF. The CDR3 bases are TGTGCCAGTAGGACCTTACTCTCTGGAAACACCATATATTTT.

A note on this clonotype: An end of the junction differs from the germline gene, which may be a read error. Written as DNA, the CDR3 is TGCGCCAGCAGCCAACTAGCGGGAGAGGCCAACACCGGGGAGCTGTTTTTT. Protein sequence: CASSQLAGEANTGELFF. This chain connects TRBV7-9 to TRBJ2-2, with 11 bases matching TRBD2. Germline CDR1 reads SEHNR; CDR2 reads FQNEAQ (reference sequence). This CDR3 contains 17 residues. Full variable domain (remainder filled in from reference TRBV7-9 and TRBJ2-2): DTGVSQNPRHKITKRGQNVTFRCDPISEHNRLYWYRQTLGQGPEFLTYFQNEAQLEKSRLLSDRFSAERPKGSFSTLEIQRTEQGDSAMYLCASSQLAGEANTGELFFGEGSRLTVL.

V is TRBV29-1 and J is TRBJ2-2; D possibly corresponds to TRBD1 (5 bases). The CDR3 spans 12 residues. Germline V gives CDR1 SQVTM, CDR2 ANQGSEA. CDR3 sequence (DNA): TGCACCCCGGACACGAACACCGGGGAGCTGTTTTTT. Amino acid sequence: CTPDTNTGELFF.

This clonotype has at least ten counts. The chain carries TRBV7-8 and TRBJ1-6, with a possible D match to TRBD1 (6 bases). Between the trimmed V and J ends, which lost 6 bases and 8 bases, there was a span of 14 bases. CDR3 length: 14 residues. Germline V gene data show CDR1 as SGHVS and CDR2 as FQNEAQ. The chain's CDR3 is CASRSQGWDSPLHF. The CDR3 coding sequence is TGTGCCAGCAGGTCACAGGGTTGGGATTCACCCCTCCACTTT.

This clonotype was detected many times. V and J are TRBV2 and TRBJ1-4, with 8 bases fitting TRBD1. Trimming removed 6 bases from V and 8 bases from J; junction bases left unmatched: 8. Germline values: CDR1 SNHLY, CDR2 FYNNEI. The CDR3 has 14 residues. DNA for the CDR3: TGTGCCAGCAGGCAGACAGGGGAAGAAGAAAAACTGTTTTTT. It codes for CASRQTGEEEKLFF.

V and J are TRBV5-1 and TRBJ2-7, with D possibly TRBD1 on 6 matching bases. Looked up from germline, CDR1 is SGHRS and CDR2 is YFSETQ. The CDR3 has 17 residues. V lost 3 bases and J 2 bases, leaving 21 bases between the germline ends. CDR3 region: CASSSPRGSQVPYEQYF. CDR3 nucleotide sequence: TGCGCCAGCAGCTCCCCAAGGGGGTCCCAAGTACCCTACGAGCAGTACTTC.

This clonotype was picked up many times. The V gene is TRBV12-3 or TRBV12-4, the J gene TRBJ2-2; 7 bases are a match to TRBD1. The V segment lost 7 bases and the J segment 1 base; nucleotides outside the gene matches: 3. The CDR3 covers 14 residues. CDR3 region: CASMGQKNTGELFF. CDR3 nucleotides: TGTGCCAGCATGGGACAGAAGAACACCGGGGAGCTGTTTTTT.

V is TRBV19 and J is TRBJ2-5; 10 bases align to TRBD1. J gave up 4 bases and V 7 bases, and 6 bases lay outside the gene matches. This CDR3 comprises 14 residues. Germline V lookup: CDR1 LNHDA, CDR2 SQIVND (reference sequence). CDR3 nucleotide sequence: TGTGCCAGTACGGGGACAGGGGAAGCAGAGACCCAGTACTTC. It specifies CASTGTGEAETQYF.

This sequence joins TRBV9 and TRBJ2-5, with D possibly TRBD1 on 7 matching bases. The germline CDR1 and CDR2 sequences are SGDLS and YYNGEE. This CDR3 is built from 16 residues. The germline V and J ends were trimmed by 2 bases and 7 bases, with 21 bases remaining between them. For the CDR3, the DNA is TGTGCCAGCAGCGTTGGGCAGGGGGGAGAGATGGGGACCCAGTACTTC. Its translation: CASSVGQGGEMGTQYF.

The sample holds a few counts of this clonotype. The rearrangement joins TRBV20-1 to TRBJ2-7, with 8 bases that match TRBD1. The J segment lost 5 bases and the V segment lost 1 base, leaving 4 bases of the junction unmatched. Germline lookup yields CDR1 DFQATT and CDR2 SNEGSKA (reference sequence). The CDR3 is 13 residues long. The CDR3 loop is CSARARQGNEQYF. DNA for the CDR3: TGCAGTGCTAGAGCTCGACAGGGGAACGAGCAGTACTTC.

This clonotype was counted ten times or more. The V gene is TRBV5-1, the J gene TRBJ1-2; no definite D call. This CDR3 comprises 14 residues. Germline CDR1 reads SGHRS; CDR2 reads YFSETQ. The V end was cut by 0 bases, the J end by 2 bases, with 8 bases between. The CDR3 nucleotides are TGCGCCAGCAGCTTGGTGGATTTGAACTATGGCTACACCTTC. Amino acid sequence: CASSLVDLNYGYTF.